The clone carrying this T cell receptor beta chain was seen only a few times. This entry comes from a study of beta chain features in type 1 diabetes. Reverse transcribing all isolated RNA meant expressed TCRB transcripts were sequenced. Only in-frame clones appear in the TCRdb table, and some are missing; sequencing was by immunoSEQ multiplex PCR. The repertoire holds about 150,000 clones, with around 10% as singletons. CD45RO/CCR7/CD25/CD127/CD95/CD27 staining was used to isolate CD4+ naive, central memory, regulatory and stem cell-like memory cells by sorting. Trimming removed 3 bases from V and 2 bases from J, with 8 bases in between. There are 13 residues in the CDR3. Germline CDR1 and CDR2: KGHSH and LQKENI.

The chain employs TRBV18 and TRBJ2-7, with unresolved D. This TCR came from a man aged 18 to 35 in good health. The sequenced material came from central memory CD4+ T cells from blood. CDR3: CASSPDQTYEQYF. CDR3 sequence (DNA): TGTGCCAGCTCACCGGACCAAACCTACGAGCAGTACTTC.